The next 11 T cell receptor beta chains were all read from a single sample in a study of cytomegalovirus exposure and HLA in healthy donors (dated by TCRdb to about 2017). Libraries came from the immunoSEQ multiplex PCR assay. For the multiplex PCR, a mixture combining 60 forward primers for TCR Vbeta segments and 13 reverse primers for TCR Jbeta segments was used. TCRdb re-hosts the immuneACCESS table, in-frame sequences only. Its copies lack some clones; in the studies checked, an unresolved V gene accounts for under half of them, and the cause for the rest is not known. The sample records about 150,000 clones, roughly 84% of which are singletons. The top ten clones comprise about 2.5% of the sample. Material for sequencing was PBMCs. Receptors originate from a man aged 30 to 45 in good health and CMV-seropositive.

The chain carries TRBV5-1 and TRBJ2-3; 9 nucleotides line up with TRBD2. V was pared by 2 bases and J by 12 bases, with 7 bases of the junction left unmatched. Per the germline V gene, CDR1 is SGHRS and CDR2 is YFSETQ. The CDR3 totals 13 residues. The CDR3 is CASSFGTSRGQYF. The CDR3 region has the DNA TGCGCCAGCAGCTTTGGGACTAGCAGGGGCCAGTATTTT.

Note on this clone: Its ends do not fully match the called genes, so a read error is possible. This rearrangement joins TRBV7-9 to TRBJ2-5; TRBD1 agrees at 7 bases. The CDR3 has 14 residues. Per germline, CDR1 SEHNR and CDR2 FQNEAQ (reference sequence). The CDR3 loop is CSSSLQGIGETQYF. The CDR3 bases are TGTTCCAGCAGCCTACAGGGGATAGGGGAGACCCAGTACTTC.

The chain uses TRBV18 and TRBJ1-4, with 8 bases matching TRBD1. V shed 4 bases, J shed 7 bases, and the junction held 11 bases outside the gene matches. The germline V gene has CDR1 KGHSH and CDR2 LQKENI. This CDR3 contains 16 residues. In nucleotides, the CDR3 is TGTGCCAGCTCACTCCCCGCGACAGGGGTGGGTGAAAAACTGTTTTTT. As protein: CASSLPATGVGEKLFF.

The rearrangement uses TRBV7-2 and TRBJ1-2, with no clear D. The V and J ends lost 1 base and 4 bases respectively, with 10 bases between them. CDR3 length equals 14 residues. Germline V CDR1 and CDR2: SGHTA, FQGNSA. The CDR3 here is CASSLEPQAYGYTF. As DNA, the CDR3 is TGTGCCAGCAGCTTAGAGCCCCAGGCCTATGGCTACACCTTC.

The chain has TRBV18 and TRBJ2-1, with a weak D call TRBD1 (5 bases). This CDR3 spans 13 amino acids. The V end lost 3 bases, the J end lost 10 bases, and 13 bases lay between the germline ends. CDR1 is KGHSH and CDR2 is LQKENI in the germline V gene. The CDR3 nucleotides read TGTGCCAGCTCACCCCCAGGGCCGGACGAGCAGTTCTTC. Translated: CASSPPGPDEQFF.

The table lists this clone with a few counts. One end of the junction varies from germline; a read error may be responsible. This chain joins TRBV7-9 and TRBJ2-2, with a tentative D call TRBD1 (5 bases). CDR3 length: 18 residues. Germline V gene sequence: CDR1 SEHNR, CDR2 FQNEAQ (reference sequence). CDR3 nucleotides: TGTTCCAGCACCCCCGGAAGACAGTTAGGGGTCAACACCGGGGAGCTGTTTTTT. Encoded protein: CSSTPGRQLGVNTGELFF.

In DNA, the CDR3 is TGTGCCAGCAGTGAAAGAGTAGACGGGGAGACCCAGTACTTC. It is translated as CASSERVDGETQYF. The J gene is TRBJ2-5, the V gene TRBV2; D is unresolved. The CDR3 covers 14 residues. Germline CDR1 SNHLY, CDR2 FYNNEI. V was cut by 2 bases and J by 5 bases, with 12 bases left in between.

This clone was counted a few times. For the CDR3, the DNA is TGTGCCAGCAGTTACTCAAACAGCCAAGAGACCCAGTACTTC. Its translation is CASSYSNSQETQYF. V is TRBV6-5 and J is TRBJ2-5, with D unresolved. The CDR3 consists of 14 residues. CDR1 is MNHEY and CDR2 is SVGAGI in the germline V gene. V dropped 0 bases and J dropped 1 base, with 6 bases sitting between them.

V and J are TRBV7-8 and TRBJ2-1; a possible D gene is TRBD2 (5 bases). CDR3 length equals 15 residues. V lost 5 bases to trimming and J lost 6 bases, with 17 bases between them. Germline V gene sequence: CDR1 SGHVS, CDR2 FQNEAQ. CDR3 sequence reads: CASSGHSAAFNEQFF. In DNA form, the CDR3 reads TGTGCCAGCAGCGGGCATAGCGCCGCGTTCAATGAGCAGTTCTTC.

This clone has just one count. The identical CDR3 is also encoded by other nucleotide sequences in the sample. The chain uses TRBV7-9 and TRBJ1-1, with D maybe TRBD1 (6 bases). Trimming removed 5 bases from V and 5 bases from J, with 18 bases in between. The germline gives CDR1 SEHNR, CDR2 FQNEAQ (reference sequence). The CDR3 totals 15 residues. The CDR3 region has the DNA TGTGCCAGCAGCCCCCGGAGCAGGGGAAGTACTGAAGCTTTCTTT. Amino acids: CASSPRSRGSTEAFF.

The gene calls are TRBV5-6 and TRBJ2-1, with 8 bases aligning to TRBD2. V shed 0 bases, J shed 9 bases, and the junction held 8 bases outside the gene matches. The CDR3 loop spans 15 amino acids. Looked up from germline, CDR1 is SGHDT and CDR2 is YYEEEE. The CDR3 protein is CASSLVAAGEIEQFF. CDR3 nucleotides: TGTGCCAGCAGCTTGGTGGCAGCGGGAGAGATTGAGCAGTTCTTC.